A selection of T cell receptor beta chains follows, all from one sample in a study of control samples from healthy donors and cancer patients. Clones were read by immunoSEQ multiplex PCR, and TCRdb kept only the in-frame ones, dropping some. The sample lists tens of thousands of clones; 70% were seen once. Input material: formalin-fixed, paraffin-embedded tissue. These receptors were taken from a male donor with melanoma. The CDR3 runs from the conserved cysteine through the conserved F or W. The D gene is left open where the match is weak. The size entry is marked missing in some rows and otherwise reads once, few, many or a size class.

>TRBD2|TRBV5-6|NA|TRBJ2-5
CASSFWSGDGETQYF
TGTGCCAGCAGCTTTTGGAGCGGGGATGGTGAGACCCAGTACTTC
>NA|TRBV29-1|NA|TRBJ2-4
CSVEVPGNIQYF
TGCAGCGTTGAGGTGCCAGGTAACATTCAGTACTTC
>NA|TRBV3-1/TRBV3-2|NA|TRBJ2-5
CASSLRTRQETQYF
TGTGCCAGCAGCCTTAGGACCCGTCAAGAGACCCAGTACTTC
>NA|TRBV18|NA|TRBJ2-3
CASSPSITDTQYF
TGTGCCAGCTCACCATCTATCACAGATACGCAGTATTTT
>TRBD2|TRBV7-9|NA|TRBJ2-7
CASSRTSGGSYEQYF
TGTGCCAGCAGCCGGACTAGCGGGGGATCCTACGAGCAGTACTTC
>NA|TRBV29-1|few|TRBJ1-2
CSVYGSYGYTF
TGCAGCGTTTACGGTAGCTATGGCTACACCTTC
>TRBD2|TRBV9|NA|TRBJ2-3
CASSVATGLAGADTQYF
TGTGCCAGCAGCGTAGCTACGGGACTAGCGGGAGCAGATACGCAGTATTTT
>TRBD1|TRBV12-5|NA|TRBJ2-3
CASGLGQGGTDTQYF
TGTGCTAGTGGCCTAGGACAGGGGGGCACAGATACGCAGTATTTT
>NA|TRBV9|NA|TRBJ2-3
CASSPELGVTDTQYF
TGTGCCAGCAGCCCCGAGTTGGGGGTGACAGATACGCAGTATTTT
>TRBD2|TRBV9|once|TRBJ2-3
CAIPHRAGGEADMQYF
TGTGCCATCCCACATAGAGCGGGAGGTGAGGCAGATATGCAGTATTTT
>TRBD2|TRBV19|NA|TRBJ2-5
CASSSRTSGRNQETQYF
TGTGCCAGTAGTAGCCGGACTAGCGGGAGAAACCAAGAGACCCAGTACTTC
>NA|TRBV7-2|NA|TRBJ2-5
CASSLGGSGARTQYF
TGTGCCAGCAGCTTAGGAGGCAGTGGAGCACGGACCCAGTACTTC
>NA|TRBV5-1|NA|TRBJ2-5
CASSLERSDPVETQYF
TGCGCCAGCAGCTTGGAAAGGTCGGACCCTGTGGAGACCCAGTACTTC
>NA|TRBV7-8|once|TRBJ1-1
CASSPLHGLKNTEAFF
TGTGCCAGCAGCCCGCTACACGGGCTGAAGAACACTGAAGCTTTCTTT
>NA|TRBV20-1|NA|TRBJ2-5
CSASLTGAQETQYF
TGCAGTGCTAGTTTAACCGGAGCCCAAGAGACCCAGTACTTC
>NA|TRBV5-1|NA|TRBJ2-3
CASSFSGAGTDTQYF
TGCGCCAGCAGCTTTAGCGGAGCTGGCACAGATACGCAGTATTTT
>TRBD2|TRBV28|NA|TRBJ2-3
CASSQRGRGGTDTQYF
TGTGCCAGCAGTCAACGCGGGAGGGGGGGCACAGATACGCAGTATTTT
>NA|TRBV5-1|NA|TRBJ2-1
CASSFAGIDEQFF
TGCGCCAGCAGCTTTGCAGGGATTGATGAGCAGTTCTTC
>NA|TRBV6-2/TRBV6-3|NA|TRBJ1-5
CASSYGVGTISQPQHF
TGTGCCAGCAGTTACGGGGTCGGCACCATTAGTCAGCCCCAGCATTTT
>NA|TRBV10-3|NA|TRBJ2-1
CAISESGSWNEQFF
TGTGCCATCAGTGAGTCGGGGTCTTGGAATGAGCAGTTCTTC
>TRBD2|TRBV11-2|NA|TRBJ2-3
CASSFRLAGADTQYF
TGTGCCAGCAGCTTCCGACTAGCGGGAGCTGATACGCAGTATTTT
>NA|TRBV7-2|NA|TRBJ2-2
CASSLRNTGELFF
TGTGCCAGCAGCCTAAGGAACACCGGGGAGCTGTTTTTT
>NA|TRBV24-1|NA|TRBJ2-2
CATSDWAGSRTGELFF
TGTGCCACCAGTGATTGGGCAGGGTCTAGGACCGGGGAGCTGTTTTTT
>TRBD2|TRBV6-2/TRBV6-3|NA|TRBJ2-7
CASSPRGGRYNEQYF
TGTGCCAGCAGTCCCAGGGGCGGGAGGTACAACGAGCAGTACTTC
>NA|TRBV12-3/TRBV12-4|NA|TRBJ2-7
CATSNIEGLEQYF
TGTGCTACCAGCAATATCGAGGGGCTCGAGCAGTACTTC
>NA|TRBV19|NA|TRBJ1-2
CASSIMAIDGYTF
TGTGCCAGTAGTATAATGGCAATCGATGGCTACACCTTC
>NA|TRBV6-5|NA|TRBJ1-2
CASSYSGANYGYTF
TGTGCCAGCAGTTACTCGGGGGCTAACTATGGCTACACCTTC
>NA|TRBV19|few|TRBJ2-7
CASRKSAGGLYEQYF
TGTGCCAGTAGAAAAAGCGCAGGGGGACTCTACGAGCAGTACTTC
>TRBD2|TRBV28|once|TRBJ2-4
CASSPPSGGAKNIQYF
TGTGCCAGCAGCCCCCCCTCGGGGGGAGCCAAAAACATTCAGTACTTC
>NA|TRBV4-1|NA|TRBJ2-2
CASSLYGGERNTGELFF
TGCGCCAGCAGCCTCTATGGGGGAGAACGTAACACCGGGGAGCTGTTTTTT
>NA|TRBV6-5|NA|TRBJ1-4
CASSARGATNEKLFF
TGTGCCAGCAGCGCCAGGGGCGCAACTAATGAAAAACTGTTTTTT
>NA|TRBV4-1|few|TRBJ1-2
CASSQAAGQLYGYTF
TGCGCCAGCAGCCAGGCTGCGGGGCAGCTCTATGGCTACACCTTC
>NA|TRBV5-6|once|TRBJ1-1
CASSTEFTGWDTEAFF
TGTGCCAGCAGCACTGAATTCACGGGATGGGACACTGAAGCTTTCTTT
>NA|TRBV6-1|once|TRBJ2-3
CASSDLGSHIFTDTQYF
TGTGCCAGCAGTGATCTGGGCTCCCATATCTTCACAGATACGCAGTATTTT
>NA|TRBV19|few|TRBJ1-2
CASSLRQDGYTF
TGTGCCAGTAGTCTAAGACAGGATGGCTACACCTTC
>NA|TRBV6-4|once|TRBJ1-3
CASQRSGNTIYF
TGTGCCAGCCAGAGATCTGGAAACACCATATATTTT
>NA|TRBV6-4|few|TRBJ1-6
CASTPNPGNSPLHF
TGTGCCAGCACCCCGAACCCGGGGAATTCACCCCTCCACTTT
>NA|TRBV28|few|TRBJ1-2
CASSFTQGRGYTF
TGTGCCAGCAGTTTTACACAGGGTCGGGGCTACACCTTC
>NA|TRBV5-1|medium-sized|TRBJ2-7
CASSLVGSTYEQYF
TGCGCCAGCAGCTTGGTGGGCTCCACCTACGAGCAGTACTTC
>TRBD2|TRBV19|NA|TRBJ2-1
CASSRTSGINEQFF
TGTGCCAGTAGCCGGACTAGCGGGATTAATGAGCAGTTCTTC
>NA|TRBV14|NA|TRBJ1-2
CASSQAGSHGYTF
TGTGCCAGCAGCCAAGCCGGGAGCCATGGCTACACCTTC
>TRBD2|TRBV11-2|few|TRBJ2-1
CASSQRWREGAFF
TGTGCCAGCAGCCAACGTTGGCGGGAGGGAGCGTTCTTC
>TRBD1|TRBV18|NA|TRBJ1-2
CASSPPGQGPYGYTF
TGTGCCAGCTCACCACCGGGACAGGGCCCATATGGCTACACCTTC
>NA|TRBV24-1|once|TRBJ2-1
CATSDQSGSNNEQFF
TGTGCCACCAGTGACCAGTCGGGGTCAAACAATGAGCAGTTCTTC
>NA|TRBV4-1|NA|TRBJ1-2
CASSLRRGPYGYTF
TGCGCCAGCAGCCTTAGAAGGGGTCCCTATGGCTACACCTTC
>NA|TRBV21-1|NA|TRBJ1-6
CASSRLRDRGYSPLHF
TGTGCCAGCAGCAGGCTCCGGGACAGGGGGTATTCACCCCTCCACTTT
>NA|TRBV25-1|NA|TRBJ2-5
CGSIAEPGKTQYF
TGTGGGTCAATAGCGGAACCTGGGAAGACCCAGTACTTC
>TRBD1|TRBV29-1|NA|TRBJ1-1
CSVEGTGGTEAFF
TGCAGCGTTGAAGGGACAGGGGGCACTGAAGCTTTCTTT
>NA|TRBV3-1/TRBV3-2|once|TRBJ1-3
CASSPSGWGPSGNTIYF
TGTGCCAGCAGCCCTTCTGGGTGGGGCCCCTCTGGAAACACCATATATTTT
>TRBD2|TRBV10-1|NA|TRBJ2-4
CASSGTSGRSKNIQYF
TGCGCCTCAAGCGGGACTAGCGGGAGAAGTAAAAACATTCAGTACTTC